These 29 T cell receptor beta chains were sequenced from one sample in a study of shared clonotypes between healthy human individuals. Repertoires were generated with immunoSEQ multiplex PCR, while TCRdb's copy carries only in-frame clones and drops some. The sample holds about 1,500,000 clones, roughly 96% seen once. Material for sequencing was naive CD4+ T cells sorted from blood. Documented subset: CD45RA+ positively selected. The receptors stem from a man aged 30 to 45 in good health.

V gene TRBV19 combines with J gene TRBJ2-1, with D tentatively TRBD1 or TRBD2 (6 bases each). Trimming left V 5 bases short and J 13 bases short, with 18 bases between. This CDR3 has 13 residues. Germline CDR1 LNHDA, CDR2 SQIVND (reference sequence). CDR3 amino acids: CASSGTSGASQFF. The CDR3, as DNA: TGTGCCAGTAGTGGGACGTCGGGGGCTAGCCAGTTCTTC.

The chain links TRBV18 to TRBJ2-5; D not certain. Germline V gene lookup returns CDR1 KGHSH and CDR2 LQKENI. The CDR3 runs 15 residues. V shed 0 bases and J shed 0 bases, with 8 bases lying between them. The CDR3 region is CASSPPLKYQETQYF. CDR3 sequence (DNA): TGTGCCAGCTCACCACCGCTCAAGTACCAAGAGACCCAGTACTTC.

The rearrangement links TRBV5-4 to TRBJ1-1; D not resolved. The V end was cut by 4 bases, the J end by 6 bases, with 16 bases between. CDR1 SGHNT and CDR2 YYREEE come from the germline V gene (reference sequence). The CDR3 has 14 amino acids. For the CDR3, the DNA is TGTGCCAGCAGCCGTACCAACACTATGGCTGAAGCTTTCTTT. This gives the protein CASSRTNTMAEAFF.

The chain carries TRBV4-3 and TRBJ1-4, with D perhaps TRBD1 (5 bases). Trimming removed 2 bases from V and 10 bases from J, with 11 bases in between. The germline V gene encodes CDR1 LGHNA and CDR2 YSLEER. This CDR3 has 13 residues. The CDR3 is CASSQPRVGKLFF. CDR3 sequence (DNA): TGCGCCAGCAGCCAACCCAGGGTTGGAAAACTGTTTTTT.

The rearrangement links TRBV6-5 to TRBJ2-7; TRBD2 matches at 10 bases. The germline gives CDR1 MNHEY, CDR2 SVGAGI. The junction had 6 bases not matched to a gene; V was cut back by 1 base and J by 6 bases. The CDR3 extends over 15 amino acids. Written as DNA, the CDR3 is TGTGCCAGCAGTTACTTGTCTAGCGGGAGTCGCGAGCAGTACTTC. Translating gives CASSYLSSGSREQYF.

Points on this clone: Other DNA variants within this sample encode the same CDR3. The chain joins TRBV5-8 to TRBJ1-5, with 11 bases that match TRBD1. V trimming: 4 bases; J trimming: 6 bases; junction bases outside the gene matches: 3. The CDR3 has 14 amino acids. Germline CDR1 is SGHTS and CDR2 is YDEGEE. CDR3 DNA sequence: TGTGCCAGCAGCCGGGACAGGGGGAGTCAGCCCCAGCATTTT. Encoded protein: CASSRDRGSQPQHF.

This chain connects TRBV28 to TRBJ1-2; D is unresolved. The CDR3 length is 14 residues. CDR1 is MDHEN and CDR2 is SYDVKM in the germline V gene. V was pared by 4 bases and J by 3 bases, with 12 bases between. CDR3 DNA: TGTGCCAGCAGTTCCCCGGGCGCCGACTATGGCTACACCTTC. Translated: CASSSPGADYGYTF.

The CDR3 protein is CASSLVGGGTGELFF. The DNA of the CDR3 is TGCGCCAGCAGCTTGGTCGGCGGGGGCACCGGGGAGCTGTTTTTT. The J gene is TRBJ2-2, the V gene TRBV5-1; TRBD2 aligns across 7 bases. Trimming at V came to 0 bases and at J to 4 bases, leaving 3 bases not matched to a gene. This CDR3 is 15 amino acids long. The V gene's germline CDR1 is SGHRS and CDR2 YFSETQ. The entire variable domain, with the rest obtained from reference TRBV5-1 and TRBJ2-2, is as follows: KAGVTQTPRYLIKTRGQQVTLSCSPISGHRSVSWYQQTPGQGLQFLFEYFSETQRNKGNFPGRFSGRQFSNSRSEMNVSTLELGDSALYLCASSLVGGGTGELFFGEGSRLTVL.

The chain recombines TRBV5-4 with TRBJ2-7; 11 positions agree with TRBD2. CDR3 length equals 15 residues. In germline, CDR1 is SGHNT, CDR2 YYREEE (reference sequence). J was trimmed by 3 bases and V by 2 bases; bases with no gene match: 4. CDR3 nucleotide sequence: TGTGCCAGCAGCTTCCAGACTAGCGGGATCTACGAGCAGTACTTC. It yields the protein CASSFQTSGIYEQYF.

A single count supports this clone. The chain recombines TRBV2 with TRBJ2-3, with TRBD2 matching 7 bases. The germline V gene has CDR1 SNHLY and CDR2 FYNNEI. With V trimmed by 8 bases and J by 4 bases, 12 bases remained unmatched. The CDR3 sequence is 15 residues long. Here the CDR3 reads CASSPRAGAADTQYF. In DNA form, the CDR3 reads TGTGCCAGCTCCCCCCGGGCGGGAGCGGCAGATACGCAGTATTTT. The full variable domain, rest sourced from reference TRBV2 and TRBJ2-3, is EPEVTQTPSHQVTQMGQEVILRCVPISNHLYFYWYRQILGQKVEFLVSFYNNEISEKSEIFDDQFSVERPDGSNFTLKIRSTKLEDSAMYFCASSPRAGAADTQYFGPGTRLTVL.

The chain combines TRBV18 with TRBJ2-1; D gene unclear. This CDR3 comprises 17 residues. Trimming pared 3 bases from V and 1 base from J, leaving 16 bases between. CDR1 and CDR2 (germline): KGHSH, LQKENI. In DNA, the CDR3 is TGTGCCAGCTCACCGACCAGGCAGGTTGATTCCTACAATGAGCAGTTCTTC. It encodes CASSPTRQVDSYNEQFF.

V is TRBV6-5 and J is TRBJ1-5, with D hard to call. Between the trimmed V and J ends, which lost 2 bases and 0 bases, there was a span of 8 bases. This CDR3 is 15 amino acids long. CDR1 and CDR2 from the germline V gene are MNHEY and SVGAGI. CDR3 nucleotides: TGTGCCAGCAGTTACCGGCCGTTTAGCAATCAGCCCCAGCATTTT. It translates to CASSYRPFSNQPQHF.

CDR3 coding DNA: TGTGCCTCCAGCTTTGGACAGGGGGTGAATCAGCCCCAGCATTTT. Amino acids: CASSFGQGVNQPQHF. This chain connects TRBV6-1 to TRBJ1-5; 10 nucleotides agree with TRBD1. V trimming: 11 bases; J trimming: 4 bases; junction bases outside the gene matches: 11. Germline V lookup: CDR1 MNHNS, CDR2 SASEGT. The CDR3 contains 15 residues.

The chain combines TRBV27 with TRBJ2-2; D not certain. This CDR3 comprises 15 residues. V shed 1 base and J shed 1 base, with 7 bases lying between them. Per the germline V gene, CDR1 is MNHEY and CDR2 is SMNVEV (reference sequence). The CDR3 region has the DNA TGTGCCAGCAGTTTATTGGGGAAGAACACCGGGGAGCTGTTTTTT. Protein product: CASSLLGKNTGELFF.

V gene TRBV2 combines with J gene TRBJ2-3; D is possibly TRBD1 (5 bases). This CDR3 is built from 15 residues. Germline V gene data show CDR1 as SNHLY and CDR2 as FYNNEI. With 4 bases removed from V and 1 base from J, the gap between germline ends came to 12 bases. CDR3 DNA: TGTGCCAGCAGTGGGGCAGGGATGGGCACAGATACGCAGTATTTT. It specifies CASSGAGMGTDTQYF.

Only one count was recorded for this clone. The rearrangement joins TRBV6-5 to TRBJ1-1; D unresolved. V lost 5 bases, J lost 1 base, and 8 bases lay in between. Germline V gives CDR1 MNHEY, CDR2 SVGAGI. This CDR3 contains 13 residues. The chain's CDR3 is CASSKGRNTEAFF. The CDR3 DNA sequence: TGTGCCAGCAGTAAAGGGCGGAACACTGAAGCTTTCTTT.

The rearrangement uses TRBV11-2 and TRBJ2-7, with 9 positions matching TRBD1. Germline V gene data show CDR1 as SGHAT and CDR2 as FQNNGV. The ends lost 7 bases at V and 4 bases at J; junction bases unmatched: 8. The CDR3 is 14 amino acids. CDR3 bases: TGTGCCAGCACCCTCACAGGGGGCTTTTACGAGCAGTACTTC. As protein: CASTLTGGFYEQYF.

This clone was found a few times. The chain employs TRBV5-1 and TRBJ2-1, with 14 bases aligning to TRBD2. The CDR3 extends over 18 amino acids. V lost 4 bases and J lost 3; bases outside the gene matches: 9. CDR1 and CDR2 (germline): SGHRS, YFSETQ. The CDR3 spells CASSLYGLAGGYYNEQFF. The CDR3, as DNA: TGCGCCAGCAGCCTCTATGGACTAGCGGGAGGCTACTACAATGAGCAGTTCTTC. Drawing the rest from reference TRBV5-1 and TRBJ2-1, the complete variable domain is KAGVTQTPRYLIKTRGQQVTLSCSPISGHRSVSWYQQTPGQGLQFLFEYFSETQRNKGNFPGRFSGRQFSNSRSEMNVSTLELGDSALYLCASSLYGLAGGYYNEQFFGPGTRLTVL.

J is TRBJ2-1 and V is TRBV7-9; 7 bases map to TRBD2. Germline V CDR1 and CDR2: SEHNR, FQNEAQ (reference sequence). The CDR3 spans 18 residues. The V segment lost 1 base and the J segment 9 bases; nucleotides outside the gene matches: 18. CDR3 sequence (DNA): TGTGCCAGCAGCTTAGTGGGGTCTAGCGGACCCACGCTGCGTGAGCAGTTCTTC. Protein sequence: CASSLVGSSGPTLREQFF.

This clone was detected once. This chain uses TRBV7-2 with TRBJ1-2; no definite D call. Trimming stripped 1 base from V and 6 bases from J, with 3 bases between. The CDR3 runs 11 residues. In germline, CDR1 is SGHTA, CDR2 FQGNSA. CDR3 amino acids: CASSLGHGYTF. CDR3 nucleotides: TGTGCCAGCAGCTTAGGTCATGGCTACACCTTC.

This rearrangement joins TRBV27 to TRBJ2-1; D gene uncertain. From germline, CDR1 is MNHEY and CDR2 SMNVEV (reference sequence). The length of the CDR3 is 12 residues. The ends were cut back, 8 bases at V and 6 bases at J, with 11 bases in the middle. Here the CDR3 reads CASQATPNEQFF. The CDR3 coding sequence is TGTGCCAGCCAGGCTACCCCCAATGAGCAGTTCTTC.

V gene TRBV6-1 combines with J gene TRBJ2-3; TRBD2 matches at 9 bases. Unmatched junction bases numbered 5, after V lost 4 bases and J lost 3 bases. Germline V lookup: CDR1 MNHNS, CDR2 SASEGT. The CDR3 sequence is 15 residues long. The CDR3 coding sequence is TGTGCCAGCAGTGCGGCTAGCGGGAAGACAGATACGCAGTATTTT. Its protein is CASSAASGKTDTQYF.

This chain joins TRBV19 and TRBJ1-5; 7 bases are shared with TRBD1. Germline trimming cut 5 bases from V and 1 base from J; bases unmatched to any gene: 11. From germline, CDR1 is LNHDA and CDR2 SQIVND (reference sequence). CDR3 length: 17 amino acids. The CDR3 loop reads CASSPNRGGGSNQPQHF. For the CDR3, the DNA is TGTGCCAGTAGTCCTAACAGGGGCGGGGGGAGCAATCAGCCCCAGCATTTT.

This rearrangement joins TRBV28 to TRBJ1-5; weak D call: TRBD1 (5 bases). Deletions cut 5 bases from V and 0 bases from J, with 8 bases between. Per the germline V gene, CDR1 is MDHEN and CDR2 is SYDVKM. CDR3 length equals 14 residues. CDR3 protein: CASSPGISNQPQHF. Here the CDR3 DNA reads TGTGCCAGCAGTCCAGGGATTAGCAATCAGCCCCAGCATTTT.

DNA for the CDR3: TGTGCCAGCAGCTCCCAGGGGGAGACCCAGTACTTC. Translation gives CASSSQGETQYF. The V gene is TRBV7-6, the J gene TRBJ2-5; D is perhaps TRBD1 (6 bases). The germline V and J ends were trimmed by 4 bases and 5 bases, with 8 bases remaining between them. CDR3 length: 12 residues. The V gene's germline CDR1 is SGHVS and CDR2 FNYEAQ.

A word on this clone: The sample has other DNA sequences that encode this CDR3 too. This chain links TRBV5-5 with TRBJ1-1; possible D gene TRBD1, 6 bases. V gave up 3 bases and J gave up 4 bases, with 13 bases separating them. There are 14 residues in the CDR3. Germline CDR1 reads SGHKS; CDR2 reads YYEKEE (reference sequence). CDR3 sequence reads: CASSSQGSGTEAFF. CDR3 coding DNA: TGTGCCAGCAGCTCACAGGGTTCGGGCACTGAAGCTTTCTTT.

The chain links TRBV5-3 to TRBJ1-1; D not resolved. TRBV5-3 is an ORF, and what it does is uncertain. The V gene lost 0 bases and the J gene lost 4 bases, with 4 bases spanning the gap. The CDR3 totals 12 residues. The CDR3 reads CARSLGGTEAFF. CDR3 DNA sequence: TGTGCCAGAAGCTTGGGGGGCACTGAAGCTTTCTTT.

The chain has TRBV27 and TRBJ1-5; D is unresolved. Trimming removed 2 bases at V and 6 bases at J, with 11 bases between. Germline V lookup: CDR1 MNHEY, CDR2 SMNVEV (reference sequence). This CDR3 comprises 14 residues. The CDR3 sequence: CASSLVGIGQPQHF. For the CDR3, the DNA is TGTGCCAGCAGTTTAGTGGGTATCGGTCAGCCCCAGCATTTT.

The chain links TRBV20-1 to TRBJ2-5, with 7 bases matching TRBD2. The CDR3 totals 11 residues. Trimming took 1 base from V and 7 from J; bases not matched to a gene: 0. In germline, CDR1 is DFQATT, CDR2 SNEGSKA (reference sequence). The CDR3: CSARGGGTQYF. The CDR3 region has the DNA TGCAGTGCTAGAGGCGGGGGGACCCAGTACTTC.